One and the same sample provided the 29 T cell receptor beta chains below, sequenced in a study of T cells in Graves' hyperthyroidism and ophthalmopathy. Amplification targeted TCR beta CDR3 regions from RNA transcripts. A set of HTBI primers served as the primers for a first-round RT-PCR of the TCR CDR3. TCRdb independently ran MiXCR on the multiplex PCR reads; one entry per CDR3 protein. The sample includes approximately 490,000 distinct CDR3 sequences, 20% to 25% of them seen just once. The sample was blood. The receptors derive from a woman in her seventies with Graves' ophthalmopathy.

This clonotype occurred a few times. This chain joins TRBV20-1 and TRBJ1-2, with D maybe TRBD1 (6 bases). V gave up 2 bases and J gave up 4 bases, with 11 bases separating them. The CDR3 sequence is 13 residues long. Germline V gene lookup returns CDR1 DFQATT and CDR2 SNEGSKA (reference sequence). CDR3 loop: CSARSTGFYGYTF. The CDR3 DNA reads TGCAGTGCTAGATCGACAGGTTTCTATGGCTACACCTTC.

The chain has TRBV20-1 and TRBJ2-1, with D possibly being TRBD1 or TRBD2 (5 bases each). V was clipped by 7 bases and J by 3 bases, with 13 bases between them. There are 13 residues in the CDR3. Per germline, CDR1 DFQATT and CDR2 SNEGSKA (reference sequence). For the CDR3, the DNA is TGCAGTGGGGCAGGGAGAGTCTACAATGAGCAGTTCTTC. Amino acids: CSGAGRVYNEQFF.

This chain joins TRBV10-1 and TRBJ2-3, with no clear D. The CDR3 contains 15 residues. Germline loops: CDR1 WNHNN, CDR2 SYGVQD (reference sequence). With 6 bases removed from V and 1 base from J, the gap between germline ends came to 14 bases. Here the CDR3 DNA reads TGCGCCAGCAGCGAGGCCTCCGCGGGCACAGATACGCAGTATTTT. It specifies CASSEASAGTDTQYF.

This clonotype was seen many times. The V and J genes are TRBV7-9 and TRBJ1-1; D ambiguous. Between the trimmed V and J ends, which lost 7 bases and 1 base, there was a span of 13 bases. Looked up from germline, CDR1 is SEHNR and CDR2 is FQNEAQ (reference sequence). This CDR3 spans 14 amino acids. The CDR3 sequence is CASITDGGNTEAFF. CDR3 bases: TGTGCCAGCATCACCGACGGAGGGAACACTGAAGCTTTCTTT.

This clonotype was seen repeatedly, ten times or more. The V and J genes are TRBV2 and TRBJ2-3; D is unclear. With 5 bases removed from V and 3 bases from J, the gap between germline ends came to 18 bases. The germline gives CDR1 SNHLY, CDR2 FYNNEI. The CDR3 contains 16 residues. CDR3 protein: CASSPTVKTSTDTQYF. CDR3 nucleotides: TGTGCCAGCAGTCCGACGGTTAAAACCTCTACAGATACGCAGTATTTT.

This rearrangement joins TRBV6-1 to TRBJ2-7, with D perhaps matching TRBD2 (5 bases). Germline V gene data show CDR1 as MNHNS and CDR2 as SASEGT. This CDR3 is built from 11 residues. Between the trimmed V and J ends, which lost 7 bases and 4 bases, there was a span of 8 bases. CDR3 coding DNA: TGTGCCAGCACCGGGGTTTACGAGCAGTACTTC. This translates into CASTGVYEQYF.

V is TRBV28 and J is TRBJ2-1; perhaps D is TRBD1 or TRBD2 (6 bases each). Trimming took 6 bases from V and 1 from J, leaving 16 bases between them. Germline CDR1 reads MDHEN; CDR2 reads SYDVKM. The CDR3 sequence is 16 residues long. CDR3 sequence reads: CASSQMRRGSYNEQFF. CDR3 DNA: TGTGCCAGCAGCCAGATGAGGAGGGGGTCCTACAATGAGCAGTTCTTC.

This clonotype has only a few counts. This chain joins TRBV9 and TRBJ2-7; TRBD2 might be the D (5 bases). The germline CDR1 and CDR2 sequences are SGDLS and YYNGEE. This CDR3 is 15 amino acids long. V lost 2 bases and J 7 bases, leaving 19 bases between the germline ends. The DNA for the CDR3 is TGTGCCAGCAGCGTCCGAGCGGCCCAGACGAGTGAGCAGTACTTC. Its protein is CASSVRAAQTSEQYF.

This clonotype has a handful of counts. The chain carries TRBV7-2 and TRBJ2-1; 15 bases agree with TRBD2. Germline V gives CDR1 SGHTA, CDR2 FQGNSA. The CDR3 sequence is 17 residues long. The V gene end was trimmed by 5 bases and the J gene end by 9 bases; junction bases not matched to a gene: 11. The CDR3 nucleotides are TGTGCCAGCAGCCCGGGACTAGCGGGAGGCCGGGGGGGTGAGCAGTTCTTC. Translated: CASSPGLAGGRGGEQFF. The whole variable domain, remainder taken from reference TRBV7-2 and TRBJ2-1, is GAGVSQSPSNKVTEKGKDVELRCDPISGHTALYWYRQSLGQGLEFLIYFQGNSAPDKSGLPSDRFSAERTGGSVSTLTIQRTQQEDSAVYLCASSPGLAGGRGGEQFFGPGTRLTVL.

This rearrangement joins TRBV7-9 to TRBJ1-2; unclear D gene. This CDR3 contains 15 residues. The germline V gene encodes CDR1 SEHNR and CDR2 FQNEAQ (reference sequence). V was cut by 5 bases and J by 0 bases, with 13 bases left in between. The CDR3, as DNA: TGTGCCAGCAGCCCAGGCAGCAACCCTAACTATGGCTACACCTTC. Translated, it gives CASSPGSNPNYGYTF. The full variable domain, in which reference TRBV7-9 and TRBJ1-2 provide the parts outside the CDR3, is DTGVSQNPRHKITKRGQNVTFRCDPISEHNRLYWYRQTLGQGPEFLTYFQNEAQLEKSRLLSDRFSAERPKGSFSTLEIQRTEQGDSAMYLCASSPGSNPNYGYTFGSGTRLTVV.

This clonotype was seen only once. V usage is TRBV7-9 and J usage is TRBJ2-6; D unclear. V lost 5 bases and J 0 bases, leaving 14 bases between the germline ends. Germline V gene data show CDR1 as SEHNR and CDR2 as FQNEAQ (reference sequence). The CDR3 has 17 residues. CDR3 sequence reads: CASSHQSSLSGANVLTF. The CDR3 DNA sequence: TGTGCCAGCAGCCATCAGAGTTCCCTCTCTGGGGCCAACGTCCTGACTTTC.

The chain joins TRBV28 to TRBJ2-7; TRBD1 matches 9 bases. Trimming removed 6 bases from V and 5 bases from J; junction bases left unmatched: 5. The CDR3 totals 13 residues. The germline V gene encodes CDR1 MDHEN and CDR2 SYDVKM. The CDR3 nucleotides are TGTGCCAGCAGGCGGACAGGGGTTCACGAGCAGTACTTC. This encodes CASRRTGVHEQYF. Variable domain in full (rest from reference TRBV28 and TRBJ2-7): DVKVTQSSRYLVKRTGEKVFLECVQDMDHENMFWYRQDPGLGLRLIYFSYDVKMKEKGDIPEGYSVSREKKERFSLILESASTNQTSMYLCASRRTGVHEQYFGPGTRLTVT.

This clonotype was counted only a few times. The CDR3 DNA reads TGCGCCAGCGGTAGGACTAGCGGGAGCAATGAGCAGTTCTTC. Protein sequence: CASGRTSGSNEQFF. The V and J genes are TRBV5-1 and TRBJ2-1, with TRBD2 identical over 13 bases. V lost 7 bases, J lost 6 bases, and 4 bases stayed unmatched. Germline V lookup: CDR1 SGHRS, CDR2 YFSETQ. The CDR3 loop spans 14 amino acids.

This rearrangement joins TRBV30 to TRBJ2-2, with TRBD1 matching 8 bases. This CDR3 contains 15 residues. The germline gives CDR1 GTSNPN, CDR2 SVGIG (reference sequence). The V segment lost 3 bases and the J segment 6 bases; nucleotides outside the gene matches: 9. CDR3 protein: CAWSAGQGRAGELFF. In DNA form, the CDR3 reads TGTGCCTGGAGCGCCGGACAGGGACGGGCCGGGGAGCTGTTTTTT.

This clonotype has just a few counts. The genes are TRBV4-1 and TRBJ2-1; D is unresolved. This CDR3 has 14 amino acids. Germline CDR1 reads MGHRA; CDR2 reads YSYEKL. Trimming removed 3 bases from V and 5 bases from J, with 11 bases in between. The CDR3 here is CASSHFIGNNEQFF. For the CDR3, the DNA is TGCGCCAGCAGCCACTTTATAGGGAACAATGAGCAGTTCTTC.

This clonotype turned up a few times. V usage is TRBV5-6 and J usage is TRBJ2-7; 10 nucleotides line up with TRBD1. V trimming: 4 bases; J trimming: 4 bases; junction bases outside the gene matches: 5. Germline V gene sequence: CDR1 SGHDT, CDR2 YYEEEE. The CDR3 sequence is 14 residues long. CDR3 DNA: TGTGCCAGCAGCGCGACAGGGGGCGGGTACGAGCAGTACTTC. Protein product: CASSATGGGYEQYF.

This clonotype has just a few counts. This chain uses TRBV6-5 with TRBJ2-1; TRBD2 matches 8 bases. V lost 1 base and J lost 5; bases outside the gene matches: 7. In germline, CDR1 is MNHEY, CDR2 SVGAGI. The CDR3 spans 16 residues. CDR3 loop: CASSYLSGGPHNEQFF. The DNA for the CDR3 is TGTGCCAGCAGTTACTTGTCGGGAGGGCCCCACAATGAGCAGTTCTTC.

The chain uses TRBV10-3 and TRBJ2-7; 7 positions match TRBD1. From germline, CDR1 is ENHRY and CDR2 SYGVKD. The CDR3 loop spans 14 amino acids. The ends lost 4 bases at V and 0 bases at J; junction bases unmatched: 3. The CDR3 is CAISVGQNSYEQYF. CDR3 DNA: TGTGCCATCAGTGTGGGACAGAACTCCTACGAGCAGTACTTC.

This clonotype showed up just a few times. For the CDR3, the DNA is TGCGCCAGCAGCCAAGATGGGACTAGCGGGGAAGAGACCCAGTACTTC. Its protein is CASSQDGTSGEETQYF. V gene TRBV4-3 combines with J gene TRBJ2-5; 13 bases map to TRBD2. Trimming removed 0 bases from V and 3 bases from J; junction bases left unmatched: 1. The germline gives CDR1 LGHNA, CDR2 YSLEER. CDR3 length equals 16 residues.

In its sample, this clonotype was seen a few times. The rearrangement uses TRBV12-3 or TRBV12-4 and TRBJ1-2; D remains ambiguous. The length of the CDR3 is 12 residues. The ends were cut back, 6 bases at V and 6 bases at J, with 11 bases in the middle. The CDR3 here is CASSHSLHGYTF. CDR3 nucleotides: TGTGCCAGCAGCCACTCCCTGCATGGCTACACCTTC.

This sequence joins TRBV5-1 and TRBJ2-7; no reliable D call. CDR1 is SGHRS and CDR2 is YFSETQ in the germline V gene. The V end lost 5 bases, the J end lost 2 bases, and 14 bases lay between the germline ends. CDR3 length: 14 amino acids. DNA of the CDR3: TGCGCCAGCAGACCCCAGGATGTCCCCTACGAGCAGTACTTC. It encodes CASRPQDVPYEQYF.

V gene TRBV19 combines with J gene TRBJ2-1, with 8 bases identical to TRBD2. This CDR3 comprises 16 residues. Trimming at V came to 3 bases and at J to 5 bases, leaving 9 bases not matched to a gene. Looked up from germline, CDR1 is LNHDA and CDR2 is SQIVND (reference sequence). CDR3 bases: TGTGCCAGTAGTATCTTAAGCGGGAGTGGTCACAATGAGCAGTTCTTC. This gives the protein CASSILSGSGHNEQFF.

This clonotype was recorded at least ten times. The J gene is TRBJ2-3, the V gene TRBV12-3 or TRBV12-4; weak D call: TRBD2 (6 bases). V was clipped by 6 bases and J by 4 bases, with 20 bases between them. This CDR3 comprises 16 residues. The CDR3 sequence: CASSSFRRDHADTQYF. The CDR3 DNA sequence: TGTGCCAGCAGCTCCTTTAGGAGGGATCACGCAGATACGCAGTATTTT.

In this sample, this clonotype turned up many times. CDR3 amino acids: CSVPGGLTDTQYF. DNA for the CDR3: TGCAGTGTTCCAGGGGGGCTGACAGATACGCAGTATTTT. The chain carries TRBV20-1 and TRBJ2-3, with D perhaps matching TRBD1 (7 bases). This CDR3 comprises 13 residues. The germline V gene encodes CDR1 DFQATT and CDR2 SNEGSKA (reference sequence). The V gene lost 7 bases and the J gene lost 3 bases, with 14 bases spanning the gap.

This chain uses TRBV6-2 or TRBV6-3 with TRBJ1-6; perhaps TRBD1 as D (5 bases). V was clipped by 7 bases and J by 11 bases, with 24 bases between them. Germline assignment: CDR1 MNHEY and CDR2 SVGEGT. This CDR3 is 16 amino acids long. The chain's CDR3 is CASTLRDVSLGTPLHF. DNA of the CDR3: TGTGCCAGCACCCTCCGGGACGTCTCCCTTGGGACACCCCTCCACTTT.

This clonotype has a count of ten or more. The genes are TRBV12-3 or TRBV12-4 and TRBJ2-7; no firm D call. This CDR3 is built from 13 residues. V was pared by 8 bases and J by 5 bases, with 16 bases between. The CDR3 coding sequence is TGTGCCAGCCGCCCCCCCGTTGGCAACGAGCAGTACTTC. Protein sequence: CASRPPVGNEQYF.

This clonotype was found a few times. The chain recombines TRBV4-1 with TRBJ2-1; D call uncertain. Germline CDR1 reads MGHRA; CDR2 reads YSYEKL. CDR3 length: 13 residues. V shed 0 bases and J shed 9 bases, with 9 bases lying between them. The CDR3 loop reads CASSQDYIAEQFF. As DNA, the CDR3 is TGCGCCAGCAGCCAAGATTATATCGCTGAGCAGTTCTTC.

The table lists this clonotype with a few counts. This sequence joins TRBV7-2 and TRBJ2-1; D might be TRBD1 or TRBD2, each matching 5 bases. Germline CDR1 reads SGHTA; CDR2 reads FQGNSA. CDR3 length equals 16 residues. V lost 1 base, J lost 4 bases, and 14 bases lay in between. CDR3 nucleotide sequence: TGTGCCAGCAGCTTAGTAGGGGAGCGGACTTACAATGAGCAGTTCTTC. Amino acid sequence: CASSLVGERTYNEQFF.

This clonotype was found a few times. The rearrangement uses TRBV20-1 and TRBJ1-1, with a weak D call TRBD1 (5 bases). Between the trimmed V and J ends, which lost 5 bases and 0 bases, there was a span of 13 bases. Germline V lookup: CDR1 DFQATT, CDR2 SNEGSKA (reference sequence). The CDR3 runs to 14 residues. In nucleotides, the CDR3 is TGCAGTGCTCTTAGGCAGGGCCTGAACACTGAAGCTTTCTTT. Residues: CSALRQGLNTEAFF.